The 17 T cell receptor beta chains reported below all come from one sample, sequenced in a study of a mutant IDH1 vaccine in newly diagnosed glioma. Time point here: week 35, safety follow-up. Every single dose of the vaccine, 300 ug of mutant IDH1 20-mer peptide, came with topical imiquimod. These TCRs' antigens remain unknown. Produced via immunoSEQ multiplex PCR; TCRdb's table is partial and in-frame only. The sample lists 41,000 or so clones, 80% to 90% seen once, with about 1.5% in the top ten. The sequences come from PBMCs, collected from a glioma patient whose treatment included an IDH1 peptide vaccine. These receptors were collected from a man aged 40-55 years with glioma.

This sequence joins TRBV4-2 and TRBJ1-1, with D possibly matching TRBD1 (6 bases). CDR1 is LGHNA and CDR2 is YNFKEQ in the germline V gene. The CDR3 runs to 17 residues. Between the trimmed V and J ends, which lost 1 base and 0 bases, there was a span of 15 bases. CDR3 region: CASSQAGRDRLNTEAFF. CDR3 DNA: TGTGCCAGCAGCCAAGCGGGTCGAGACAGGTTGAACACTGAAGCTTTCTTT.

CDR3 nucleotides: TGTGCCAGCAGGAGGCTAGCGGCTAGCACAGATACGCAGTATTTT. Protein: CASRRLAASTDTQYF. The rearrangement links TRBV2 to TRBJ2-3, with 7 nucleotides matching TRBD2. The CDR3 contains 15 residues. With V trimmed by 6 bases and J by 0 bases, 6 bases remained unmatched. Germline CDR1 is SNHLY and CDR2 is FYNNEI.

This clone appeared once. The chain combines TRBV5-6 with TRBJ1-6; tentative D call: TRBD1 (5 bases). Germline V gene data show CDR1 as SGHDT and CDR2 as YYEEEE. CDR3 length: 16 residues. With 0 bases removed from V and 5 bases from J, the gap between germline ends came to 12 bases. The chain's CDR3 is CASSLVGRANNSPLHF. CDR3 DNA sequence: TGTGCCAGCAGCTTGGTGGGCAGGGCCAATAATTCACCCCTCCACTTT.

There are a few counts of this clone. The genes are TRBV4-2 and TRBJ1-4; 10 bases align to TRBD1. Per the germline V gene, CDR1 is LGHNA and CDR2 is YNFKEQ. With V trimmed by 2 bases and J by 5 bases, 2 bases remained unmatched. The CDR3 extends over 15 amino acids. Here the CDR3 reads CASSQLDRGNEKLFF. CDR3 DNA sequence: TGTGCCAGCAGCCAACTGGACAGGGGGAATGAAAAACTGTTTTTT.

The chain uses TRBV6-5 and TRBJ2-3; D is ambiguous. This CDR3 has 15 amino acids. Germline lookup yields CDR1 MNHEY and CDR2 SVGAGI. V shed 2 bases and J shed 4 bases, with 13 bases lying between them. The CDR3 loop is CASSYDPGSADTQYF. CDR3 DNA sequence: TGTGCCAGCAGTTACGATCCCGGCTCAGCAGATACGCAGTATTTT.

V gene TRBV6-5 combines with J gene TRBJ1-5; D is ambiguous. This CDR3 contains 13 residues. V was trimmed by 5 bases and J by 0 bases, leaving 5 bases between them. Germline loops: CDR1 MNHEY, CDR2 SVGAGI. The chain's CDR3 is CASSINSNQPQHF. The DNA for the CDR3 is TGTGCCAGCAGTATTAATAGCAATCAGCCCCAGCATTTT.

This rearrangement joins TRBV5-5 to TRBJ2-3, with a weak D call TRBD1 (5 bases). CDR3 length: 15 amino acids. Between the trimmed V and J ends, which lost 1 base and 0 bases, there was a span of 9 bases. CDR1 and CDR2 (germline): SGHKS, YYEKEE (reference sequence). CDR3 residues: CASSLTGPSTDTQYF. CDR3 DNA: TGTGCCAGCAGCTTGACAGGACCTAGCACAGATACGCAGTATTTT.

This chain connects TRBV30 to TRBJ2-3; D remains unclear. CDR1 GTSNPN and CDR2 SVGIG come from the germline V gene (reference sequence). The V and J ends lost 3 bases and 4 bases respectively, with 8 bases between them. The CDR3 runs 12 residues. In nucleotides, the CDR3 is TGTGCCTGGAGCCTTGGGGCAGATACGCAGTATTTT. It is translated as CAWSLGADTQYF. The full variable domain, its missing parts supplied by reference TRBV30 and TRBJ2-3, is SQTIHQWPATLVQPVGSPLSLECTVEGTSNPNLYWYRQAAGRGLQLLFYSVGIGQISSEVPQNLSASRPQDRQFILSSKKLLLSDSGFYLCAWSLGADTQYFGPGTRLTVL.

The chain uses TRBV7-9 and TRBJ2-5, with D possibly called TRBD1 or TRBD2 (5 bases each). From germline, CDR1 is SEHNR and CDR2 FQNEAQ (reference sequence). This CDR3 contains 15 residues. V was pared by 4 bases and J by 2 bases, with 14 bases between. The DNA of the CDR3 is TGTGCCAGCAGCTGGTTGGCCGGGGCGCAAGAGACCCAGTACTTC. It yields the protein CASSWLAGAQETQYF.

V and J are TRBV6-6 and TRBJ1-4; D unclear. The germline V and J ends were trimmed by 2 bases and 6 bases, with 13 bases remaining between them. CDR1 and CDR2 (germline): MNHNY, SVGAGI (reference sequence). This CDR3 is built from 15 residues. This CDR3 is CASSYSLDGHEKLFF. The CDR3 DNA reads as TGTGCCAGCAGTTACAGCCTAGACGGCCATGAAAAACTGTTTTTT.

This chain links TRBV28 with TRBJ1-5; D remains ambiguous. Germline CDR1 and CDR2: MDHEN and SYDVKM. V was pared by 8 bases and J by 2 bases, with 10 bases between. CDR3 length equals 13 residues. Here the CDR3 DNA reads TGTGCCAGCGAGGAGGGTCGCAATCAGCCCCAGCATTTT. It codes for CASEEGRNQPQHF.

The chain uses TRBV29-1 and TRBJ1-3; D gene uncertain. Germline CDR1 SQVTM, CDR2 ANQGSEA. The length of the CDR3 is 11 residues. CDR3 in DNA: TGCGTGGGCATGAGTGGAAACACCATATATTTT. Its translation is CVGMSGNTIYF.

V gene TRBV28 combines with J gene TRBJ2-2; 9 positions agree with TRBD1. Germline V CDR1 and CDR2: MDHEN, SYDVKM. This CDR3 spans 15 amino acids. Trimming at V came to 5 bases and at J to 5 bases, leaving 6 bases not matched to a gene. CDR3 loop: CASSRPGQGTGELFF. Here the CDR3 DNA reads TGTGCCAGCAGTCGACCCGGACAGGGGACCGGGGAGCTGTTTTTT.

This clone came up a few times. The chain has TRBV19 and TRBJ2-3, with 7 nucleotides matching TRBD1. V shed 6 bases and J 0 bases; nucleotides not matched to a gene: 6. This CDR3 has 15 amino acids. Germline V gene lookup returns CDR1 LNHDA and CDR2 SQIVND (reference sequence). The CDR3 DNA sequence: TGTGCCAGTAGCCGACAGGGTTCTAGCACAGATACGCAGTATTTT. Amino acids: CASSRQGSSTDTQYF.

The rearrangement joins TRBV7-9 to TRBJ1-2; D is unclear. Between the trimmed V and J ends, which lost 10 bases and 1 base, there was a span of 16 bases. CDR1 and CDR2 from the germline V gene are SEHNR and FQNEAQ (reference sequence). The CDR3 runs 14 residues. As DNA, the CDR3 is TGTGCCACCACCGTGTCGACTTTTAACTATGGCTACACCTTC. Protein sequence: CATTVSTFNYGYTF. Complete variable domain (other parts from reference TRBV7-9 and TRBJ1-2): DTGVSQNPRHKITKRGQNVTFRCDPISEHNRLYWYRQTLGQGPEFLTYFQNEAQLEKSRLLSDRFSAERPKGSFSTLEIQRTEQGDSAMYLCATTVSTFNYGYTFGSGTRLTVV.

The V call is TRBV6-1, the J call TRBJ2-3, with TRBD2 matching over 8 bases. The CDR3 spans 14 residues. Looked up from germline, CDR1 is MNHNS and CDR2 is SASEGT. V shed 6 bases and J 3 bases; nucleotides not matched to a gene: 5. CDR3 residues: CASSSGTRTDTQYF. The CDR3 nucleotides are TGTGCCAGCAGCTCCGGGACTAGGACAGATACGCAGTATTTT.

The chain employs TRBV19 and TRBJ2-3; D is possibly TRBD2 (6 bases). The V gene's germline CDR1 is LNHDA and CDR2 SQIVND (reference sequence). This CDR3 comprises 15 residues. Trimming removed 5 bases from V and 8 bases from J, with 20 bases in between. The DNA of the CDR3 is TGTGCCAGTAGTGTCCAGGGCTCGGGGGTGGGTACGCAGTATTTT. It specifies CASSVQGSGVGTQYF.